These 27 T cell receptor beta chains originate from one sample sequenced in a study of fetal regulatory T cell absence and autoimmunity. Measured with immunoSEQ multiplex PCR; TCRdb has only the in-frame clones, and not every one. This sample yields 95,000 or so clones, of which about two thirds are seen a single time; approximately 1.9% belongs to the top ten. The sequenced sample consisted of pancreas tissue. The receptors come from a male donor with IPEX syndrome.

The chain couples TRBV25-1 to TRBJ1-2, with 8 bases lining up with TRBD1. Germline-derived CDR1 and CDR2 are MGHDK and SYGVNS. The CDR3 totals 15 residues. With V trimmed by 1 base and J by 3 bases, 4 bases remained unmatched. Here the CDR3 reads CASSEWDRRDYGYTF. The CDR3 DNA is TGTGCCAGCAGTGAATGGGACAGGCGGGACTATGGCTACACCTTC.

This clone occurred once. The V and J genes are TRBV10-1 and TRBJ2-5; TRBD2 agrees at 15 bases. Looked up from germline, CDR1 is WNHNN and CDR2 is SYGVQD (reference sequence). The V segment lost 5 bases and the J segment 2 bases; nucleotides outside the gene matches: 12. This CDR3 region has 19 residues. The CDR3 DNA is TGCGCCAGCAGTAACTGGACTAGCGGGGGGGCCCATCAACAAGAGACCCAGTACTTC. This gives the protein CASSNWTSGGAHQQETQYF.

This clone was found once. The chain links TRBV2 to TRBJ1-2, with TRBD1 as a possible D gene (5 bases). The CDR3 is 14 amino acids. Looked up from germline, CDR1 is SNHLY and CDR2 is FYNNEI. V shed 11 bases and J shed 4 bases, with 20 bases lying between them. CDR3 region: CADDEGLPGYGYTF. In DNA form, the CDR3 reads TGTGCCGACGACGAGGGGCTACCGGGCTATGGCTACACCTTC.

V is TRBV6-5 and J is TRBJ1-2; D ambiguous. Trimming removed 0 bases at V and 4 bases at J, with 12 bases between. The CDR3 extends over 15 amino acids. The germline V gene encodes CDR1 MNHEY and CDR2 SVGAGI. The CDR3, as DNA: TGTGCCAGCAGTTACTCGAAACAACAGCCCTATGGCTACACCTTC. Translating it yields CASSYSKQQPYGYTF.

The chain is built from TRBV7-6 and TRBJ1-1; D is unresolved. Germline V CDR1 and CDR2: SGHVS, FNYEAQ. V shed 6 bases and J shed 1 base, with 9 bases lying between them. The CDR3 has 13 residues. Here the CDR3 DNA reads TGTGCCAGCAGGGAAGAGAAGAACACTGAAGCTTTCTTT. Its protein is CASREEKNTEAFF.

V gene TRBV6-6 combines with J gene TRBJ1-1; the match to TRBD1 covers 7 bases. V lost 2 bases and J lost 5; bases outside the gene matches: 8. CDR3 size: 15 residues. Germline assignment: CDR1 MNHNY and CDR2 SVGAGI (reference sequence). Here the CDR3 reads CASSYETGWWTEAFF. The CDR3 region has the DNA TGTGCCAGCAGTTACGAGACAGGGTGGTGGACTGAAGCTTTCTTT.

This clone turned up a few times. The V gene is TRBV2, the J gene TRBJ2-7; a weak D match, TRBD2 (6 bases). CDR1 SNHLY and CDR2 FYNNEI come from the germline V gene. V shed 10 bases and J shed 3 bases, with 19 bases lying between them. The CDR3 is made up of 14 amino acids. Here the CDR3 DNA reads TGTGCCACTAACTCCGGGACTGCAAGCTACGAGCAGTACTTC. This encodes CATNSGTASYEQYF.

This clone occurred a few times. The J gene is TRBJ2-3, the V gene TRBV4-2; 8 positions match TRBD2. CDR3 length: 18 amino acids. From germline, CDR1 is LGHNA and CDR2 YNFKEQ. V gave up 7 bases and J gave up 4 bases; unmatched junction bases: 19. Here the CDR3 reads CASTPFISGTRRSDTQYF. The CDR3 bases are TGTGCCAGCACCCCTTTCATATCAGGGACTAGGAGATCAGATACGCAGTATTTT.

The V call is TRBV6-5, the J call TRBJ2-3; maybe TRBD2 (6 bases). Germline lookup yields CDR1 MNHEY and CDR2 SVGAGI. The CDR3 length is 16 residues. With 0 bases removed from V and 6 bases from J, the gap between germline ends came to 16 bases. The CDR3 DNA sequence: TGTGCCAGCAGTTACTCCCTCGGCGGGGCGCAGGATACGCAGTATTTT. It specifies CASSYSLGGAQDTQYF.

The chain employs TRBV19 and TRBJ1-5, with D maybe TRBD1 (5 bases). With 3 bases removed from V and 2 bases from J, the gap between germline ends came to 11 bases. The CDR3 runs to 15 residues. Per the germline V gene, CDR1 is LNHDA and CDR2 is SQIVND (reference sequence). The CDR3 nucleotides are TGTGCCAGTAGTATGGGGCAGAGAGGCAATCAGCCCCAGCATTTT. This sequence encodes CASSMGQRGNQPQHF.

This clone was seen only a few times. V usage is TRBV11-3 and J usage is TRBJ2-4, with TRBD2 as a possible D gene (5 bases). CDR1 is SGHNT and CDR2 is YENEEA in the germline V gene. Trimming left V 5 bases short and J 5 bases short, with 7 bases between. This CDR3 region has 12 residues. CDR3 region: CASSGSENIQYF. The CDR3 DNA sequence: TGTGCCAGCAGCGGGAGTGAAAACATTCAGTACTTC.

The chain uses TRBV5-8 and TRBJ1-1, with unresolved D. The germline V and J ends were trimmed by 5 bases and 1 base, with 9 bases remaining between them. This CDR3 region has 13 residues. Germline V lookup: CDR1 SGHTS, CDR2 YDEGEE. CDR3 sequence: CASSRLPNTEAFF. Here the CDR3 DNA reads TGTGCCAGCAGTCGACTTCCGAACACTGAAGCTTTCTTT.

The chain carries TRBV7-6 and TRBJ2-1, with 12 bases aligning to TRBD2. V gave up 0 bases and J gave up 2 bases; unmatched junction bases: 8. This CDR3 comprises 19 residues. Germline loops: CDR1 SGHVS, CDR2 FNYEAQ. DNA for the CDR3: TGTGCCAGCAGCTTAGCGACTCTAGCGGGGGGGCCCACCTACAATGAGCAGTTCTTC. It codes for CASSLATLAGGPTYNEQFF.

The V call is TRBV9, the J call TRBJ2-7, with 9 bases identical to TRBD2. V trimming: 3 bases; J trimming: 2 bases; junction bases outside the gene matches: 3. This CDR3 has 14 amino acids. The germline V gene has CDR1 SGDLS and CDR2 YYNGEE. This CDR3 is CASSAGGGAYEQYF. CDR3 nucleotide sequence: TGTGCCAGCAGCGCCGGCGGGGGGGCCTACGAGCAGTACTTC.

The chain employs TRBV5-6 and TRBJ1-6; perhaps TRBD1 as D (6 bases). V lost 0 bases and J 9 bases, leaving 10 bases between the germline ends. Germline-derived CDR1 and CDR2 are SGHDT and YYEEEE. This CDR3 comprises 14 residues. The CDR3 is CASSLAGARSPLHF. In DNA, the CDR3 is TGTGCCAGCAGCTTGGCGGGGGCGCGTTCACCCCTCCACTTT.

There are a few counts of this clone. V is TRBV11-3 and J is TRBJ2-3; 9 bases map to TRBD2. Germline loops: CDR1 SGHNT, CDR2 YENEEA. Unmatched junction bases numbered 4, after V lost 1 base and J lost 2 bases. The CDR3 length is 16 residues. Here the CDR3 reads CASSLGGTSSTDTQYF. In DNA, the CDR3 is TGTGCCAGCAGCTTAGGGGGGACTAGCTCCACAGATACGCAGTATTTT.

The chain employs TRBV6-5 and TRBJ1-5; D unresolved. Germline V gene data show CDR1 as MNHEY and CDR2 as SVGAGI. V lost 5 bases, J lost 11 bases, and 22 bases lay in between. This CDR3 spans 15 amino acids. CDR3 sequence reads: CASSKKGVPNRAQHF. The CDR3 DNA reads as TGTGCCAGCAGTAAAAAAGGAGTCCCAAATCGGGCCCAGCATTTT.

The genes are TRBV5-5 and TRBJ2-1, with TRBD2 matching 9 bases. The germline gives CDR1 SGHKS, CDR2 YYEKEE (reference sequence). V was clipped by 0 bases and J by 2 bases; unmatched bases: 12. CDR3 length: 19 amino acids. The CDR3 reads CASSLVPGLASFPYNEQFF. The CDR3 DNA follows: TGTGCCAGCAGCTTGGTCCCTGGACTAGCGTCTTTCCCCTACAATGAGCAGTTCTTC.

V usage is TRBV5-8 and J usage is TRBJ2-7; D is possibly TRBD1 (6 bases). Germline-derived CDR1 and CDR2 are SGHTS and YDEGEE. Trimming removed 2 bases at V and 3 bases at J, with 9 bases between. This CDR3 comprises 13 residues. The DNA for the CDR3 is TGTGCCAGCAGCTTTGGACAGTTCTACGAGCAGTACTTC. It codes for CASSFGQFYEQYF.

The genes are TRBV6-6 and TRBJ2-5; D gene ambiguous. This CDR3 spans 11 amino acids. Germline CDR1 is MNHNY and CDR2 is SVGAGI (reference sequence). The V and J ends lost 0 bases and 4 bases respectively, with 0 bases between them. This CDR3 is CASSYSETQYF. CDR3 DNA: TGTGCCAGCAGTTACTCAGAGACCCAGTACTTC.

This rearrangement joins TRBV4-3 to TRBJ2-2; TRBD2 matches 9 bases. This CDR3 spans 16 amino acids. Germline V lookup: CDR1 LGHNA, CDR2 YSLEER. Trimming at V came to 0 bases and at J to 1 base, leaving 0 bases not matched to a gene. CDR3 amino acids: CASSQEAGGNTGELFF. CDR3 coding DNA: TGCGCCAGCAGCCAAGAAGCGGGGGGGAACACCGGGGAGCTGTTTTTT.

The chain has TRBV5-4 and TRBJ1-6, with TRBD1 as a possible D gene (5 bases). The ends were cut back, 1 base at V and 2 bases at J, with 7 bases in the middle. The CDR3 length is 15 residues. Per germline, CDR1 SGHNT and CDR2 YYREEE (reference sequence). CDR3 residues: CASSLQGPYNSPLHF. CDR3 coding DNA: TGTGCCAGCAGCTTGCAGGGCCCCTATAATTCACCCCTCCACTTT.

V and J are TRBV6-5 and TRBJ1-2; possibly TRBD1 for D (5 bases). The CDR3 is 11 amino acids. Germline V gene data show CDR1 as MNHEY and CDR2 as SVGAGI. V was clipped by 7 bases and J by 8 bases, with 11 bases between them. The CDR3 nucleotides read TGTGCCAGCAAGAGGGGTCAAGGCTACACCTTC. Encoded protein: CASKRGQGYTF.

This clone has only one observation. The CDR3 spells CASSFRGSNQPQHF. The CDR3 coding sequence is TGTGCCAGCAGCTTCCGGGGGAGCAATCAGCCCCAGCATTTT. The rearrangement links TRBV5-6 to TRBJ1-5, with D perhaps matching TRBD1 (5 bases). The germline gives CDR1 SGHDT, CDR2 YYEEEE. V was trimmed by 2 bases and J by 1 base, leaving 7 bases between them. The CDR3 loop spans 14 amino acids.

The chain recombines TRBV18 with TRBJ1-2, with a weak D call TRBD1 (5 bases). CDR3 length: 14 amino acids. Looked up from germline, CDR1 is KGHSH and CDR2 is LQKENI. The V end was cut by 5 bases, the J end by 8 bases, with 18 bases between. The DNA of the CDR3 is TGTGCCAGCTCAACGGGACTCCTCAAGGGGGGCTACACCTTC. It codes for CASSTGLLKGGYTF.

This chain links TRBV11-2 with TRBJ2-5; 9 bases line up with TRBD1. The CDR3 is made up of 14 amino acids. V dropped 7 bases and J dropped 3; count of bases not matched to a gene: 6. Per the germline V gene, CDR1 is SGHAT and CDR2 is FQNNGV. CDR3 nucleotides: TGTGCCAGCACCGACAGGGGGATGGAAGAGACCCAGTACTTC. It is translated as CASTDRGMEETQYF.

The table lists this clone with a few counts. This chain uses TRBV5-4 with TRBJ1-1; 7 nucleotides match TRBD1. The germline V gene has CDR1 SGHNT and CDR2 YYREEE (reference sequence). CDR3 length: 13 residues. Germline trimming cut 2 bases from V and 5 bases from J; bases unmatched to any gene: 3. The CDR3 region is CASSLGGRTEAFF. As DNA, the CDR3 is TGTGCCAGCAGCTTAGGGGGCCGGACTGAAGCTTTCTTT.